What follows describes a single T cell receptor beta chain. The antigen remains undetermined. This sample was taken from a study of T cells in Graves' hyperthyroidism and ophthalmopathy. Study observations and caveats: Before onset, by a median of around six months, the model predicted ophthalmopathy.

Researchers barred patients who had uncontrolled infection, other autoimmune disease, pregnancy or lactation. On the basis of clinical symptoms, serum thyroxine and TRAb, thyroid ultrasound and orbital computed tomography, diagnoses were made. From RNA transcripts, TCR beta CDR3 regions were amplified. The HTBI primer set served for first-round RT-PCR of the TCR CDR3. MiXCR, applied by TCRdb to the multiplex PCR reads, yields one record per CDR3 protein. Of around 620,000 distinct CDR3 sequences listed, around 14% are singletons. The sequencing sample was made of blood. This TCR was recovered from a woman aged 18-35 years with Graves' ophthalmopathy.

In DNA, the CDR3 is TGTGCCAGCAGCTTAGTCTTGGTGTTTAGCACTGAAGCTTTCTTT. As protein: CASSLVLVFSTEAFF. The genes are TRBV7-9 and TRBJ1-1, with D uncertain. Germline lookup yields CDR1 SEHNR and CDR2 FQNEAQ (reference sequence). The CDR3 spans 15 residues. Trimming took off 1 base at V and 4 bases at J, with 13 bases between the two ends. The full variable domain, its missing parts supplied by reference TRBV7-9 and TRBJ1-1, is DTGVSQNPRHKITKRGQNVTFRCDPISEHNRLYWYRQTLGQGPEFLTYFQNEAQLEKSRLLSDRFSAERPKGSFSTLEIQRTEQGDSAMYLCASSLVLVFSTEAFFGQGTRLTVV.